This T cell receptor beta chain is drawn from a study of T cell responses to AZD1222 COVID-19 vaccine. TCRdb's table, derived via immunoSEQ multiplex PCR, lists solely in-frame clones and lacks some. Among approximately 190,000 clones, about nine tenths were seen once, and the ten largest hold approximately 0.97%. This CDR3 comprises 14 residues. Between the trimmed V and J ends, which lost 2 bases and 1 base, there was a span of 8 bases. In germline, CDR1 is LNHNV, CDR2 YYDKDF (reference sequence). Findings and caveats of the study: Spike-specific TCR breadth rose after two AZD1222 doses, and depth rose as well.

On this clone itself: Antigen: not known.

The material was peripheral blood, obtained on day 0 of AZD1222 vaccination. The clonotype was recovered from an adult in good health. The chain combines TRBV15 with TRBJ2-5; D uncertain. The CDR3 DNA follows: TGTGCCACCAGCAGAAGATGGGGCCAAGAGACCCAGTACTTC. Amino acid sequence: CATSRRWGQETQYF.